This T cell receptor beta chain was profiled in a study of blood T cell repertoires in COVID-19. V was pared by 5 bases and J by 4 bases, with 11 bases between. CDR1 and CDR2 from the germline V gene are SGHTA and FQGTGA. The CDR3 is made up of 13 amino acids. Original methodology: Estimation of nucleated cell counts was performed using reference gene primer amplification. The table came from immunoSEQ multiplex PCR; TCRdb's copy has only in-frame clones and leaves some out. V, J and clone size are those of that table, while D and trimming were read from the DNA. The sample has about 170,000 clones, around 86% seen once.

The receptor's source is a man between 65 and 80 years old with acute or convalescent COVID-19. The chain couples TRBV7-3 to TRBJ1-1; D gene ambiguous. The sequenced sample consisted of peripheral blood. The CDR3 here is CASSPTAGTEAFF. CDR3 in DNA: TGTGCCAGCAGCCCCACCGCCGGCACTGAAGCTTTCTTT. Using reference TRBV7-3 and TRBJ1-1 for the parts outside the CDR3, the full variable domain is GAGVSQTPSNKVTEKGKYVELRCDPISGHTALYWYRQSLGQGPEFLIYFQGTGAADDSGLPNDRFFAVRPEGSVSTLKIQRTERGDSAVYLCASSPTAGTEAFFGQGTRLTVV.